The 25 T cell receptor beta chains below all came from one sample that was sequenced in a study of CD8 T cells in Susac syndrome. RNA totalling 0.5 to 1 ug underwent reverse transcription with random hexamers. Each CDR3 protein is one row after TCRdb ran MiXCR on the immunoSEQ multiplex PCR reads. Among 180,000 or so distinct CDR3 sequences listed, around 96% were seen once. Sequenced input: CD4+ T cells from PBMCs. The receptors derive from a human donor in good health.

The rearrangement links TRBV5-1 to TRBJ2-7; D unclear. The CDR3 loop spans 14 amino acids. V was pared by 4 bases and J by 5 bases, with 16 bases between. CDR1 and CDR2 (germline): SGHRS, YFSETQ. CDR3 bases: TGCGCCAGCAGCCACAGTGGTGGGTCGCACGAGCAGTACTTC. Translation gives CASSHSGGSHEQYF. The full variable domain, with the rest looked up from reference TRBV5-1 and TRBJ2-7, is KAGVTQTPRYLIKTRGQQVTLSCSPISGHRSVSWYQQTPGQGLQFLFEYFSETQRNKGNFPGRFSGRQFSNSRSEMNVSTLELGDSALYLCASSHSGGSHEQYFGPGTRLTVT.

V usage is TRBV3-1 and J usage is TRBJ2-1; 8 positions match TRBD2. This CDR3 comprises 16 residues. Trimming cost V 3 bases and J 2 bases; bases outside gene matches: 6. CDR1 is LGHDT, CDR2 YNNKEL, per germline (reference sequence). This CDR3 reads CASSHRSGGAYNEQFF. DNA for the CDR3: TGTGCCAGCAGCCATAGGAGCGGGGGCGCCTACAATGAGCAGTTCTTC.

The chain has TRBV20-1 and TRBJ2-1, with D unclear. The CDR3 is made up of 13 amino acids. The germline V gene encodes CDR1 DFQATT and CDR2 SNEGSKA (reference sequence). The germline V and J ends were trimmed by 6 bases and 0 bases, with 9 bases remaining between them. CDR3 loop: CSARSFSYNEQFF. DNA for the CDR3: TGCAGTGCCAGATCCTTCTCCTACAATGAGCAGTTCTTC.

The chain couples TRBV20-1 to TRBJ2-5; TRBD2 matches 8 bases. The ends lost 0 bases at V and 1 base at J; junction bases unmatched: 7. CDR3 length: 16 residues. CDR1 is DFQATT and CDR2 is SNEGSKA in the germline V gene (reference sequence). CDR3 DNA: TGCAGTGCTAGAGATAACCAGCGGGGGATCCAAGAGACCCAGTACTTC. Protein sequence: CSARDNQRGIQETQYF.

The chain has TRBV6-1 and TRBJ2-5, with a tentative D call TRBD1 (5 bases). V shed 9 bases and J shed 2 bases, with 13 bases lying between them. The CDR3 contains 13 residues. Germline V CDR1 and CDR2: MNHNS, SASEGT. CDR3 region: CASRQLPQETQYF. CDR3 bases: TGTGCCAGTCGACAGTTACCTCAAGAGACCCAGTACTTC.

The V call is TRBV20-1, the J call TRBJ1-4; D uncertain. This CDR3 contains 16 residues. The germline gives CDR1 DFQATT, CDR2 SNEGSKA (reference sequence). The V and J ends lost 3 bases and 8 bases respectively, with 22 bases between them. The CDR3 coding sequence is TGCAGTGCTAGGAATTCTGCCCGCGGCGCCTTCGAAAAACTGTTTTTT. It codes for CSARNSARGAFEKLFF.

The chain uses TRBV2 and TRBJ2-5; no clear D gene. The CDR3 loop spans 13 amino acids. The V gene lost 2 bases and the J gene lost 5 bases, with 9 bases spanning the gap. Germline V CDR1 and CDR2: SNHLY, FYNNEI. CDR3 in DNA: TGTGCCAGCAGTGAAACCCGGCGGGAGACCCAGTACTTC. Translation: CASSETRRETQYF. Full variable domain (outside the CDR3, taken from reference TRBV2 and TRBJ2-5): EPEVTQTPSHQVTQMGQEVILRCVPISNHLYFYWYRQILGQKVEFLVSFYNNEISEKSEIFDDQFSVERPDGSNFTLKIRSTKLEDSAMYFCASSETRRETQYFGPGTRLLVL.

The J gene is TRBJ2-7, the V gene TRBV7-2; 7 bases are a match to TRBD1. J was trimmed by 5 bases and V by 7 bases; bases with no gene match: 5. The germline CDR1 and CDR2 sequences are SGHTA and FQGNSA. There are 12 residues in the CDR3. CDR3 DNA sequence: TGTGCCAGCACCTACAGGGGTCACGAGCAGTACTTC. This gives the protein CASTYRGHEQYF.

The V and J genes are TRBV4-3 and TRBJ2-3; D might be TRBD2 (6 bases). The V and J ends lost 1 base and 1 base respectively, with 6 bases between them. The V gene's germline CDR1 is LGHNA and CDR2 YSLEER. CDR3 length: 14 residues. For the CDR3, the DNA is TGCGCCAGCAGCCAAGTAGCGGGCACAGATACGCAGTATTTT. This gives the protein CASSQVAGTDTQYF.

The genes are TRBV4-3 and TRBJ1-2; perhaps TRBD1 as D (6 bases). CDR3 size: 16 residues. V shed 1 base and J shed 2 bases, with 14 bases lying between them. CDR1 is LGHNA, CDR2 YSLEER, per germline. The CDR3 DNA follows: TGCGCCAGCAGCCAAGGCCGGGACATCTTAAACTATGGCTACACCTTC. It codes for CASSQGRDILNYGYTF.

The chain is built from TRBV4-3 and TRBJ1-1, with 10 positions matching TRBD1. After removal of 5 bases from V and 3 bases from J, the junction contained 3 bases not matched to a gene. The CDR3 consists of 14 residues. Germline V gene data show CDR1 as LGHNA and CDR2 as YSLEER. The CDR3 loop reads CASSTGTGDTEAFF. The CDR3 coding sequence is TGCGCCAGCAGCACCGGGACAGGGGACACTGAAGCTTTCTTT.

The count of this clonotype is one. The chain employs TRBV5-4 and TRBJ1-3, with 7 bases that match TRBD1. Germline lookup yields CDR1 SGHNT and CDR2 YYREEE (reference sequence). CDR3 length: 16 amino acids. V shed 4 bases and J 0 bases; nucleotides not matched to a gene: 7. The CDR3 bases are TGTGCCAGCAGCAGACAGGGAGCCCACTCTGGAAACACCATATATTTT. This codes for CASSRQGAHSGNTIYF.

V and J are TRBV20-1 and TRBJ1-3; D gene uncertain. The CDR3 contains 16 residues. V lost 3 bases, J lost 0 bases, and 15 bases lay in between. From germline, CDR1 is DFQATT and CDR2 SNEGSKA (reference sequence). The CDR3 spells CSAREGIWASGNTIYF. DNA for the CDR3: TGCAGTGCTAGGGAAGGGATTTGGGCCTCTGGAAACACCATATATTTT.

The chain links TRBV30 to TRBJ1-6; D possibly corresponds to TRBD1 (6 bases). In germline, CDR1 is GTSNPN, CDR2 SVGIG (reference sequence). The germline V and J ends were trimmed by 8 bases and 8 bases, with 22 bases remaining between them. The CDR3 runs 15 residues. The CDR3: CAQTGKRRGDSPLHF. In nucleotides, the CDR3 is TGTGCCCAGACAGGCAAAAGACGCGGGGATTCACCCCTCCACTTT.

The chain recombines TRBV29-1 with TRBJ2-1; D perhaps matches TRBD2 (5 bases). This CDR3 comprises 13 residues. The V end was cut by 1 base, the J end by 10 bases, with 14 bases between. CDR1 is SQVTM and CDR2 is ANQGSEA in the germline V gene. CDR3 sequence (DNA): TGCAGCGTTGAAGTCGCTCGGGGAAACGAGCAGTTCTTC. As protein: CSVEVARGNEQFF.

The chain links TRBV29-1 to TRBJ1-1, with 7 bases matching TRBD1. The ends lost 5 bases at V and 1 base at J; junction bases unmatched: 1. Germline V gene sequence: CDR1 SQVTM, CDR2 ANQGSEA. The length of the CDR3 is 12 residues. The CDR3 sequence is CSVNRGNTEAFF. The CDR3 DNA is TGCAGCGTTAACAGGGGGAACACTGAAGCTTTCTTT.

V and J are TRBV4-1 and TRBJ1-5; weak D call: TRBD1 (6 bases). Germline CDR1 reads MGHRA; CDR2 reads YSYEKL. The CDR3 is made up of 16 amino acids. V was trimmed by 1 base and J by 2 bases, leaving 12 bases between them. For the CDR3, the DNA is TGCGCCAGCAGCCAAGTGGATTCAGGGGGCAATCAGCCCCAGCATTTT. This sequence encodes CASSQVDSGGNQPQHF.

The J gene is TRBJ2-7, the V gene TRBV28; either TRBD1 or TRBD2 may supply D (6 bases each). Per germline, CDR1 MDHEN and CDR2 SYDVKM. CDR3 length: 13 amino acids. Trimming cost V 6 bases and J 6 bases, with 15 bases left between them. DNA for the CDR3: TGTGCCAGCAGAGGGGGGCCCGTGGGCGAGCAGTACTTC. Its protein product is CASRGGPVGEQYF. The full variable domain, rest sourced from reference TRBV28 and TRBJ2-7, is DVKVTQSSRYLVKRTGEKVFLECVQDMDHENMFWYRQDPGLGLRLIYFSYDVKMKEKGDIPEGYSVSREKKERFSLILESASTNQTSMYLCASRGGPVGEQYFGPGTRLTVT.

This CDR3 is CSARPQGYEQYF. The CDR3 DNA follows: TGCAGTGCTAGACCACAGGGCTACGAGCAGTACTTC. The chain is built from TRBV20-1 and TRBJ2-7, with D possibly matching TRBD1 (6 bases). The CDR3 loop spans 12 amino acids. With 2 bases removed from V and 3 bases from J, the gap between germline ends came to 8 bases. The germline CDR1 and CDR2 sequences are DFQATT and SNEGSKA (reference sequence).

This sequence joins TRBV28 and TRBJ1-1; D perhaps matches TRBD1 (5 bases). The germline gives CDR1 MDHEN, CDR2 SYDVKM. The V and J ends lost 3 bases and 3 bases respectively, with 14 bases between them. The CDR3 sequence is 15 residues long. CDR3 sequence: CASSFPRQRDTEAFF. The CDR3 region has the DNA TGTGCCAGCAGTTTCCCTCGACAGAGGGACACTGAAGCTTTCTTT.

The chain links TRBV19 to TRBJ2-1; D is unclear. The CDR3 length is 12 residues. V lost 6 bases to trimming and J lost 6 bases, with 9 bases between them. Germline V gene sequence: CDR1 LNHDA, CDR2 SQIVND (reference sequence). The CDR3 region is CASRGLSNEQFF. The DNA of the CDR3 is TGTGCCAGTAGAGGGCTCAGCAATGAGCAGTTCTTC.

This rearrangement joins TRBV7-9 to TRBJ2-7; 7 positions match TRBD2. Germline V gene lookup returns CDR1 SEHNR and CDR2 FQNEAQ (reference sequence). The CDR3 has 15 residues. J gave up 1 base and V 4 bases, and 7 bases lay outside the gene matches. CDR3 residues: CASSSLRGFSYEQYF. CDR3 bases: TGTGCCAGCAGCTCCCTGCGGGGGTTTTCCTACGAGCAGTACTTC.

CDR3: CASSVSDSPLHF. The CDR3 DNA is TGTGCCAGCAGCGTATCGGATTCACCCCTCCACTTT. The chain links TRBV9 to TRBJ1-6; D call uncertain. The CDR3 totals 12 residues. Germline V gene lookup returns CDR1 SGDLS and CDR2 YYNGEE. The germline V and J ends were trimmed by 1 base and 8 bases, with 4 bases remaining between them.

The CDR3 sequence: CASSDRAYQPQHF. In nucleotides, the CDR3 is TGTGCCAGTAGCGACAGGGCGTATCAGCCCCAGCATTTT. The rearrangement links TRBV19 to TRBJ1-5; 7 nucleotides agree with TRBD1. Germline V gives CDR1 LNHDA, CDR2 SQIVND (reference sequence). V lost 6 bases to trimming and J lost 5 bases; unmatched junction nucleotides: 4. CDR3 length: 13 residues.

This sequence joins TRBV6-5 and TRBJ2-1; 10 bases fit TRBD2. The germline gives CDR1 MNHEY, CDR2 SVGAGI. Trimming took 4 bases from V and 10 from J; bases not matched to a gene: 7. The CDR3 spans 14 residues. The CDR3 reads CASSSQRGGHEQFF. In DNA, the CDR3 is TGTGCCAGCAGTTCCCAGCGGGGGGGCCACGAGCAGTTCTTC.